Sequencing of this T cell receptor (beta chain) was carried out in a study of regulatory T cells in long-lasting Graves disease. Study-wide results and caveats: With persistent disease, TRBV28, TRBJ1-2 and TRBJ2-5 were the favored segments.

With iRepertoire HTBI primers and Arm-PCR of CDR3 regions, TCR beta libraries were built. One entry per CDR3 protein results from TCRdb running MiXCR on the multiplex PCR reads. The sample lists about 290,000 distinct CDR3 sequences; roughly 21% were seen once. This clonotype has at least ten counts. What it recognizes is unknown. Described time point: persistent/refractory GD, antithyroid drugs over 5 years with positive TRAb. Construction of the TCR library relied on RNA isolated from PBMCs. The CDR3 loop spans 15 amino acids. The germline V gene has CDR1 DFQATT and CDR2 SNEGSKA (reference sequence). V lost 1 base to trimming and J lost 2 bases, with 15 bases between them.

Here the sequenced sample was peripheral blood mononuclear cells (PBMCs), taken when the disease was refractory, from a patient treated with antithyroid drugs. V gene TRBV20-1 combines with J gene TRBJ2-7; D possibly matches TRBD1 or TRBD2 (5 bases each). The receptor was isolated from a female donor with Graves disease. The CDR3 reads CSARGGRLHTYEQYF. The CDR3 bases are TGCAGTGCTAGAGGGGGACGCCTCCATACCTACGAGCAGTACTTC.